The 22 T cell receptor beta chains below were found in one sample sequenced in a study of cytomegalovirus exposure and HLA in healthy donors. This PCR relied on a set of 60 Vbeta primers and 13 Jbeta primers. The protocol was immunoSEQ multiplex PCR, while the TCRdb copy is restricted to in-frame clones and leaves out a portion. The data hold over 150,000 clones, with about 78% observed a single time. Sequences were obtained from PBMCs. All receptors come from a woman in her 50s in good health and CMV-seropositive.

The genes are TRBV5-4 and TRBJ2-3; 14 bases align to TRBD2. CDR3 length: 16 residues. Germline CDR1 is SGHNT and CDR2 is YYREEE (reference sequence). J was trimmed by 7 bases and V by 1 base; bases with no gene match: 5. The CDR3 sequence: CASSLYGTSGGYTQYF. CDR3 coding DNA: TGTGCCAGCAGCTTGTACGGGACTAGCGGGGGTTATACGCAGTATTTT.

Turning to this clone: Other DNA sequences of this sample code for an identical CDR3. The chain couples TRBV18 to TRBJ1-5; TRBD1 matches at 8 bases. With V trimmed by 3 bases and J by 4 bases, 2 bases remained unmatched. In germline, CDR1 is KGHSH, CDR2 LQKENI. The CDR3 runs 14 residues. CDR3 in amino acids: CASSPGQGNQPQHF. CDR3 coding DNA: TGTGCCAGCTCACCCGGACAGGGAAATCAGCCCCAGCATTTT.

The rearrangement links TRBV6-5 to TRBJ1-1; D gene unclear. The ends were cut back, 5 bases at V and 1 base at J, with 11 bases in the middle. CDR1 is MNHEY, CDR2 SVGAGI, per germline. The CDR3 has 14 amino acids. CDR3 in DNA: TGTGCCAGCAGTCGGGAAGATGCGAACACTGAAGCTTTCTTT. Its protein is CASSREDANTEAFF.

The chain combines TRBV5-1 with TRBJ1-4; TRBD1 is a possible D gene (6 bases). The CDR3 contains 14 residues. Germline CDR1 reads SGHRS; CDR2 reads YFSETQ. V lost 2 bases, J lost 7 bases, and 12 bases lay in between. CDR3 in DNA: TGCGCCAGCAGCTTCAGGGGCCGTGGTGAAAAACTGTTTTTT. Its translation is CASSFRGRGEKLFF. The full variable domain, rest sourced from reference TRBV5-1 and TRBJ1-4, is KAGVTQTPRYLIKTRGQQVTLSCSPISGHRSVSWYQQTPGQGLQFLFEYFSETQRNKGNFPGRFSGRQFSNSRSEMNVSTLELGDSALYLCASSFRGRGEKLFFGSGTQLSVL.

The genes are TRBV5-1 and TRBJ1-2; 9 bases are shared with TRBD1. After removal of 2 bases from V and 6 bases from J, the junction contained 8 bases not matched to a gene. This CDR3 spans 15 amino acids. The germline CDR1 and CDR2 sequences are SGHRS and YFSETQ. The CDR3 sequence: CASSFNDRGEDGYTF. In DNA, the CDR3 is TGCGCCAGCAGCTTTAACGACAGGGGGGAGGATGGCTACACCTTC.

A word on this clone: A read error may produce the germline difference seen at one junction end. Other DNA sequences of this sample code for an identical CDR3. The V call is TRBV7-9, the J call TRBJ1-6; 7 nucleotides match TRBD1. CDR1 and CDR2 from the germline V gene are SEHNR and FQNEAQ (reference sequence). This CDR3 region has 14 residues. The CDR3 is CASSPGQSNSPLHF. The CDR3 region has the DNA TGTGCCAGCAGCCCGGGACAGTCCAATTCGCCCCTCCACTTT. Full variable domain (remainder filled in from reference TRBV7-9 and TRBJ1-6): DTGVSQNPRHKITKRGQNVTFRCDPISEHNRLYWYRQTLGQGPEFLTYFQNEAQLEKSRLLSDRFSAERPKGSFSTLEIQRTEQGDSAMYLCASSPGQSNSPLHFGNGTRLTVT.

This rearrangement joins TRBV30 to TRBJ1-5; 7 nucleotides agree with TRBD1. Germline V gene sequence: CDR1 GTSNPN, CDR2 SVGIG (reference sequence). V shed 5 bases and J 3 bases; nucleotides not matched to a gene: 13. This CDR3 spans 16 amino acids. The CDR3 nucleotides read TGTGCCTGGGTTCCTAAACAGGGGAGAGTCAATCAGCCCCAGCATTTT. As protein: CAWVPKQGRVNQPQHF.

This clone was seen a handful of times. This chain links TRBV4-1 with TRBJ2-7; perhaps TRBD1 as D (7 bases). Germline lookup yields CDR1 MGHRA and CDR2 YSYEKL. V gave up 0 bases and J gave up 3 bases, with 24 bases separating them. CDR3 length: 19 amino acids. In nucleotides, the CDR3 is TGCGCCAGCAGCCAAGATAGGTCCTGGGTGAGGCAGGGGGGCTACGAGCAGTACTTC. It codes for CASSQDRSWVRQGGYEQYF.

This rearrangement joins TRBV14 to TRBJ2-2; D may be TRBD1 (5 bases). The CDR3 has 14 amino acids. CDR1 is SGHDN and CDR2 is FVKESK in the germline V gene. V lost 6 bases, J lost 1 base, and 9 bases lay in between. CDR3 sequence reads: CASRSQGNTGELFF. Here the CDR3 DNA reads TGTGCCAGCAGGTCTCAGGGGAACACCGGGGAGCTGTTTTTT.

This clone has a single count. This chain connects TRBV6-6 to TRBJ2-5; D might be TRBD2 (5 bases). Deletions cut 5 bases from V and 2 bases from J, with 18 bases between. The length of the CDR3 is 16 residues. Germline V lookup: CDR1 MNHNY, CDR2 SVGAGI (reference sequence). This chain's CDR3 is CASSPLATSGQETQYF. The CDR3 coding sequence is TGTGCCAGCAGTCCCCTCGCTACCTCGGGGCAAGAGACCCAGTACTTC.

This clone came up a few times. This rearrangement joins TRBV4-2 to TRBJ2-1; 8 bases map to TRBD2. CDR1 and CDR2 from the germline V gene are LGHNA and YNFKEQ. Losses at the gene ends were 4 bases for V and 5 bases for J; bases not matched to a gene: 10. This CDR3 contains 16 residues. The CDR3 region is CASSPWISGVDNEQFF. CDR3 DNA sequence: TGTGCCAGCAGCCCTTGGATTAGCGGGGTTGACAATGAGCAGTTCTTC.

This sequence joins TRBV2 and TRBJ2-1, with D possibly being TRBD1 (6 bases). V was clipped by 6 bases and J by 6 bases, with 18 bases between them. This CDR3 region has 15 residues. Germline V gene lookup returns CDR1 SNHLY and CDR2 FYNNEI. The CDR3 nucleotides read TGTGCCAGCAGGACGGGACAAATCGTCCCCAATGAGCAGTTCTTC. Translated, it gives CASRTGQIVPNEQFF. The complete variable domain, with remaining parts taken from reference TRBV2 and TRBJ2-1, reads EPEVTQTPSHQVTQMGQEVILRCVPISNHLYFYWYRQILGQKVEFLVSFYNNEISEKSEIFDDQFSVERPDGSNFTLKIRSTKLEDSAMYFCASRTGQIVPNEQFFGPGTRLTVL.

This clone was seen a single time. The chain joins TRBV5-1 to TRBJ2-2, with TRBD1 matching over 9 bases. The germline V gene has CDR1 SGHRS and CDR2 YFSETQ. CDR3 length equals 15 residues. Losses at the gene ends were 4 bases for V and 5 bases for J; bases not matched to a gene: 6. This CDR3 is CASSPDRGTTGELFF. Written as DNA, the CDR3 is TGCGCCAGCAGCCCCGACAGGGGGACGACCGGGGAGCTGTTTTTT.

The chain combines TRBV10-3 with TRBJ1-6, with D perhaps TRBD1 (6 bases). Trimming pared 6 bases from V and 5 bases from J, leaving 14 bases between. The CDR3 is made up of 15 amino acids. Per the germline V gene, CDR1 is ENHRY and CDR2 is SYGVKD. The CDR3 region has the DNA TGTGCCATCAGGTCGACGGGACAAGATAATTCACCCCTCCACTTT. Translation gives CAIRSTGQDNSPLHF.

The chain joins TRBV6-5 to TRBJ2-1; 11 bases match TRBD1. This CDR3 is built from 15 residues. Germline V CDR1 and CDR2: MNHEY, SVGAGI. With V trimmed by 2 bases and J by 7 bases, 4 bases remained unmatched. CDR3 nucleotide sequence: TGTGCCAGCAGTTACACGGACAGGGGGCATAATGAGCAGTTCTTC. Residues: CASSYTDRGHNEQFF.

The chain couples TRBV6-5 to TRBJ2-2, with a possible D match to TRBD1 (6 bases). The CDR3 runs to 16 residues. V dropped 4 bases and J dropped 3 bases, with 15 bases sitting between them. Germline V gene data show CDR1 as MNHEY and CDR2 as SVGAGI. CDR3 sequence reads: CASSFSTGSDTGELFF. The CDR3 DNA is TGTGCCAGCAGTTTCTCAACAGGGTCGGACACCGGGGAGCTGTTTTTT.

This sequence joins TRBV27 and TRBJ1-6; D is undetermined. Trimming removed 6 bases from V and 7 bases from J, with 13 bases in between. The V gene's germline CDR1 is MNHEY and CDR2 SMNVEV (reference sequence). CDR3 length: 14 residues. The CDR3 sequence: CASSLGLANSPLHF. As DNA, the CDR3 is TGTGCCAGCAGCCTCGGACTGGCAAATTCACCCCTCCACTTT.

This sequence joins TRBV7-2 and TRBJ2-2, with D tentatively TRBD2 (6 bases). Germline lookup yields CDR1 SGHTA and CDR2 FQGNSA. The ends were cut back, 8 bases at V and 3 bases at J, with 13 bases in the middle. There are 14 residues in the CDR3. CDR3 loop: CASRDSRDTGELFF. Written as DNA, the CDR3 is TGTGCCAGCCGGGACTCCCGGGACACCGGGGAGCTGTTTTTT.

The chain is built from TRBV10-3 and TRBJ1-4, with TRBD1 identical over 9 bases. This CDR3 comprises 15 residues. With 5 bases clipped from V and 8 bases from J, the junction kept 9 bases outside the gene matches. The V gene's germline CDR1 is ENHRY and CDR2 SYGVKD. The CDR3 nucleotides read TGTGCCATCAGTTCCAAGGGACAGGGTGAGGAAAAACTGTTTTTT. Its translation: CAISSKGQGEEKLFF.

This clone was detected only a few times. The rearrangement joins TRBV2 to TRBJ2-7; 7 nucleotides agree with TRBD1. Losses at the gene ends were 10 bases for V and 3 bases for J; bases not matched to a gene: 3. The CDR3 is made up of 11 amino acids. Germline V gene lookup returns CDR1 SNHLY and CDR2 FYNNEI. In nucleotides, the CDR3 is TGTGCCACCGACAGGGACTACGAGCAGTACTTC. It translates to CATDRDYEQYF.

This chain links TRBV4-2 with TRBJ2-2; weak D call: TRBD2 (7 bases). Trimming left V 0 bases short and J 6 bases short, with 14 bases between. This CDR3 is built from 16 residues. CDR1 and CDR2 from the germline V gene are LGHNA and YNFKEQ. The CDR3 reads CASSQEGGGGAGELFF. The CDR3 DNA reads TGTGCCAGCAGCCAAGAAGGAGGGGGGGGTGCCGGGGAGCTGTTTTTT.

V gene TRBV29-1 combines with J gene TRBJ1-2, with 10 bases matching TRBD1. Trimming at V came to 5 bases and at J to 4 bases, leaving 7 bases not matched to a gene. Germline CDR1 reads SQVTM; CDR2 reads ANQGSEA. CDR3 length: 14 amino acids. The CDR3 spells CSVTTGTGVYGYTF. CDR3 DNA sequence: TGCAGCGTTACCACCGGGACAGGGGTCTATGGCTACACCTTC.